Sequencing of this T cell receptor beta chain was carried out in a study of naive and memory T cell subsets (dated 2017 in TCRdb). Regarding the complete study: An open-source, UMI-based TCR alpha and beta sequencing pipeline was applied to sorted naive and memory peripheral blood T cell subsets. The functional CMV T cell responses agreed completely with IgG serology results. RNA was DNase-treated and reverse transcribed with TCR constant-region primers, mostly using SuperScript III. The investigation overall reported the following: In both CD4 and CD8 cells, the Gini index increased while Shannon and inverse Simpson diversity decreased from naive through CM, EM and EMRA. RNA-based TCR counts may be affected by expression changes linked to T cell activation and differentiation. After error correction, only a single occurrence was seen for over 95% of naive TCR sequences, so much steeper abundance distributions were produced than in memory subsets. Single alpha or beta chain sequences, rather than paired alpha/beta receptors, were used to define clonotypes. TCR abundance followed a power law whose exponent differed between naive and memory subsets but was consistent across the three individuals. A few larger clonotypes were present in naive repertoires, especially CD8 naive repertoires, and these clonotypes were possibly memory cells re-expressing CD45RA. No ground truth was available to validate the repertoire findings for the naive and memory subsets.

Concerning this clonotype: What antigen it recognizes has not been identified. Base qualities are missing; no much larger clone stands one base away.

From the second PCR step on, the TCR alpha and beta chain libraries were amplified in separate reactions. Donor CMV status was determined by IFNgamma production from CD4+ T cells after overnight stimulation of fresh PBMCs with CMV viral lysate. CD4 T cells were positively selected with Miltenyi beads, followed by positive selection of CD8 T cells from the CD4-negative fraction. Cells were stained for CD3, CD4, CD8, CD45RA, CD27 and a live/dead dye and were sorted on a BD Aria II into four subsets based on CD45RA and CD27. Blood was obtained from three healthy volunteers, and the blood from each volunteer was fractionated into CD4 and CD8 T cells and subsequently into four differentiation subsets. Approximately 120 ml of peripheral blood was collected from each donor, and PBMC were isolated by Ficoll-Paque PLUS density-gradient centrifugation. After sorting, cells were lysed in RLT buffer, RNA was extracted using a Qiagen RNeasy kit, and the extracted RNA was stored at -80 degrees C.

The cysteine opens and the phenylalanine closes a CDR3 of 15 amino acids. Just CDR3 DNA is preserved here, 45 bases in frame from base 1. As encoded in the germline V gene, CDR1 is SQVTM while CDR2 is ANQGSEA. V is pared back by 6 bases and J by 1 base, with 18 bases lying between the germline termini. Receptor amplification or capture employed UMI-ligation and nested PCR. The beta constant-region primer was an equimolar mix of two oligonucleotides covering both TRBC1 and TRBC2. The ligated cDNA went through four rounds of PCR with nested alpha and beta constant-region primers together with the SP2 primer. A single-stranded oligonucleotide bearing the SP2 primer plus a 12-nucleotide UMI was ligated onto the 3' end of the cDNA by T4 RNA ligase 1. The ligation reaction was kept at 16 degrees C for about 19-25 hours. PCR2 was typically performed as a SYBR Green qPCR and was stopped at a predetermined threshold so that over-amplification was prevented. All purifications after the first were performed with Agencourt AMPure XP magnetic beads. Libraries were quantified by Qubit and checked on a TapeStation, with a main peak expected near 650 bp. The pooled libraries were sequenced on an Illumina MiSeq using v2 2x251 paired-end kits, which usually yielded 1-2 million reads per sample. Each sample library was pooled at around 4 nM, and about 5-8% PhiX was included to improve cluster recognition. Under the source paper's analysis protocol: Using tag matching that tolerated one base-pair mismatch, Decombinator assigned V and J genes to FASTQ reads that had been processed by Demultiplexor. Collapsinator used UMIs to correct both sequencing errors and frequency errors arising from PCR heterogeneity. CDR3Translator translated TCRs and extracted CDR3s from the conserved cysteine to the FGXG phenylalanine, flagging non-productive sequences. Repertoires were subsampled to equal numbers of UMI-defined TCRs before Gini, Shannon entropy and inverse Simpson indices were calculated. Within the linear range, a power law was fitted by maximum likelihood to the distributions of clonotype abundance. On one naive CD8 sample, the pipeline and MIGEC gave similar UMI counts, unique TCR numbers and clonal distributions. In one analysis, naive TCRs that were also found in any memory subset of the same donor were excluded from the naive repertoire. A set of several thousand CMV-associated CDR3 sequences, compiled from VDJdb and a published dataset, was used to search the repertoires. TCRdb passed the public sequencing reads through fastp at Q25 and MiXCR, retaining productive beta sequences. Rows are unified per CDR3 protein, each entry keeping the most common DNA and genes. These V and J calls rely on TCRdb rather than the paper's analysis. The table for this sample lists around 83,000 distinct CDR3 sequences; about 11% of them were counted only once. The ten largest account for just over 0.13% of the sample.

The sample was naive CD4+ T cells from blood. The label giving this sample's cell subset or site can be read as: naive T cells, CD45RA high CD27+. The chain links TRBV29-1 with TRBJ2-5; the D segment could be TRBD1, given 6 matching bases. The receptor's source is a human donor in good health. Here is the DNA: TGCAGCGTGAGAAGTGGACAGTATTTCCAAGAGACCCAGTACTTC. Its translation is CSVRSGQYFQETQYF.